The rows below give T cell receptor beta chains drawn from one sample of a study of blood T cell repertoires in COVID-19. Assay: immunoSEQ multiplex PCR; the TCRdb copy retains only in-frame clones and omits some. The sample contains 300,000 or so clones, 89% of which appear only once. Material: peripheral blood. The receptors stem from a man between 18 and 29 years old who had recovered from COVID-19. Both conserved end residues are part of each CDR3. The D gene is left open where the match is weak. Part of the rows lack a size; the others show once, few, many or a class for expanded clones.

clone size	D gene	CDR3 length	V gene	J gene	CDR3 DNA	CDR3 protein
NA	TRBD1	15	TRBV6-5	TRBJ1-1	TGTGCCAGCAGTTACCAGGGACAGGGGTTGACTGAAGCTTTCTTT	CASSYQGQGLTEAFF
NA	TRBD1	14	TRBV6-5	TRBJ1-2	TGTGCCAGCACCACCAGGACAGGAAACTATGGCTACACCTTC	CASTTRTGNYGYTF
few	NA	13	TRBV7-3	TRBJ1-6	TGTGCCAGCAGCTTATACCGGGATTCACCCCTCCACTTT	CASSLYRDSPLHF
NA	TRBD2	15	TRBV6-5	TRBJ2-1	TGTGCCAGCAGTTACGCGGGCGGGAGGTACAATGAGCAGTTCTTC	CASSYAGGRYNEQFF
NA	NA	15	TRBV7-3	TRBJ2-6	TGTGCCAGCAGCCCTAGCCACTCTGGGGCCAACGTCCTGACTTTC	CASSPSHSGANVLTF
NA	TRBD1	14	TRBV19	TRBJ1-1	TGTGCCATTTATACGGGACAGATGAACACTGAAGCTTTCTTT	CAIYTGQMNTEAFF
NA	NA	11	TRBV30	TRBJ2-5	TGTGCCGGGGGCTTAGGAGAGACCCAGTACTTC	CAGGLGETQYF
NA	NA	14	TRBV6-5	TRBJ1-4	TGTGCCAGCAGTCGCGCCGGAGGCGGAGAAAAACTGTTTTTT	CASSRAGGGEKLFF
few	TRBD1	17	TRBV24-1	TRBJ1-1	TGTGCCACCGTCGACAGGGGGCGGAATTCAGGGAACACTGAAGCTTTCTTT	CATVDRGRNSGNTEAFF
NA	TRBD1	18	TRBV3-1/TRBV3-2	TRBJ2-3	TGTGCCAGCAGCCACGATATCGTGGCGACAGGGGGCATGAATACGCAGTATTTT	CASSHDIVATGGMNTQYF
NA	NA	14	TRBV14	TRBJ2-1	TGTGCCAGTCAAAAGTCGAGCTCCTACAATGAGCAGTTCTTC	CASQKSSSYNEQFF
few	NA	17	TRBV18	TRBJ1-3	TGTGCCAGCTCACCAGGGACACTCAGAGGGTCTGGAAACACCATATATTTT	CASSPGTLRGSGNTIYF
NA	TRBD1	15	TRBV6-5	TRBJ1-1	TGTGCCAGCAGTATAGGACAGGGGACGAACACTGAAGCTTTCTTT	CASSIGQGTNTEAFF
NA	TRBD1	15	TRBV7-2	TRBJ2-7	TGTGCCAGCAGCTTGCACGGACAGGGGGTCTACGAGCAGTACTTC	CASSLHGQGVYEQYF
few	TRBD1	13	TRBV5-8	TRBJ1-2	TGTGCCAGCAGCCAGACAGGGGGCTATGGCTACACCTTC	CASSQTGGYGYTF
NA	NA	17	TRBV4-1	TRBJ2-7	TGCGCCAGCAGCCCAAGCCCTCCCATCGGGGTCCTGGACGAGCAGTACTTC	CASSPSPPIGVLDEQYF
once	TRBD2	15	TRBV27	TRBJ2-7	TGTGCCAGCAGTTTGAGCGGGAGTCTTCCCTACGAGCAGTACTTC	CASSLSGSLPYEQYF
NA	NA	15	TRBV14	TRBJ1-1	TGTGCCAGCAGCATGACCTGGGGGGTGAACACTGAAGCTTTCTTT	CASSMTWGVNTEAFF
once	NA	15	TRBV19	TRBJ1-1	TGTGCCAGTAGTATAGAGGCAGGGGCCAACACTGAAGCTTTCTTT	CASSIEAGANTEAFF
NA	NA	17	TRBV7-9	TRBJ2-1	TGTGCCAGCAGCTCCCTGGTAGGGGCCGGCCTCTACAATGAGCAGTTCTTC	CASSSLVGAGLYNEQFF
NA	NA	13	TRBV15	TRBJ2-6	TGTGCCACCAGTATTGTCGGGGCCAACGTCCTGACTTTC	CATSIVGANVLTF
NA	NA	15	TRBV18	TRBJ1-1	TGTGCCAGCTCACCCCCGTCGAGGGTATTCACTGAAGCTTTCTTT	CASSPPSRVFTEAFF
NA	NA	15	TRBV18	TRBJ2-3	TGTGCCAGCTCACCACAGAGCGGAAACACAGATACGCAGTATTTT	CASSPQSGNTDTQYF
NA	NA	14	TRBV5-1	TRBJ1-5	TGCGCCAGCAGCTTGGCCGGACAAGATCAGCCCCAGCATTTT	CASSLAGQDQPQHF
NA	TRBD2	18	TRBV2	TRBJ2-7	TGTGCCAGCAGTGAAAGGTCAAGAAAAGGGACTAGCGGGTACGAGCAGTACTTC	CASSERSRKGTSGYEQYF
NA	NA	13	TRBV7-3	TRBJ1-1	TGTGCCAGCAGTTCCCAGGGGAACACTGAAGCTTTCTTT	CASSSQGNTEAFF
NA	TRBD2	14	TRBV7-2	TRBJ2-1	TGTGCCGAAACTAGCGGGGGGGATTCGGGTGAGCAGTTCTTC	CAETSGGDSGEQFF
NA	TRBD1	14	TRBV5-1	TRBJ1-2	TGCGCCAGCAGCTGGGGGGACAGGCTAGGCGGCTACACCTTC	CASSWGDRLGGYTF
NA	TRBD1	17	TRBV5-6	TRBJ1-3	TGTGCCAGCAGCCAAGGACAGGCAAGCCACTCTGGAAACACCATATATTTT	CASSQGQASHSGNTIYF
once	NA	13	TRBV18	TRBJ1-1	TGTGCCAGCTCACTCACAGGTAACACTGAAGCTTTCTTT	CASSLTGNTEAFF
NA	NA	19	TRBV6-2/TRBV6-3	TRBJ1-4	TGTGCCAGCAGTTACTCGATCGGCAGGGGAGCGGATAGGGATGAAAAACTGTTTTTT	CASSYSIGRGADRDEKLFF
NA	NA	14	TRBV10-3	TRBJ1-3	TGTGCCATTCACGGGGACAACTCTGGAAACACCATATATTTT	CAIHGDNSGNTIYF
NA	NA	12	TRBV7-9	TRBJ2-7	TGTGCCAGCAGCGCCCAGGGGTACGAGCAGTACTTC	CASSAQGYEQYF
NA	TRBD2	15	TRBV2	TRBJ2-2	TGTGCCAGCAGCACTAGCGGGACGATCACCGGGGAGCTGTTTTTT	CASSTSGTITGELFF
NA	NA	11	TRBV30	TRBJ2-5	TGTGCCTGGACTATCCAAGAGACCCAGTACTTC	CAWTIQETQYF
few	NA	13	TRBV19	TRBJ1-1	TGTGCCAGTAGTCCCGGCAGGGCTTCTGAAGCTTTCTTT	CASSPGRASEAFF
NA	TRBD1	21	TRBV27	TRBJ1-6	TGTGCCAGCAGCCCCTTCGGACAGGGGGTCGGTGGGGGCCCCTATAATTCACCCCTCCACTTT	CASSPFGQGVGGGPYNSPLHF
NA	TRBD1	14	TRBV7-3	TRBJ2-5	TGTGCCAGCAGCTCGTCGACAGGGGGAGAGACCCAGTACTTC	CASSSSTGGETQYF
NA	NA	15	TRBV7-2	TRBJ1-5	TGTGCCAGCAGCTTAATGGCAGGTAGCAATCAGCCCCAGCATTTT	CASSLMAGSNQPQHF
NA	NA	14	TRBV2	TRBJ1-1	TGTGCCAGCAGATGGGACATCGTGAACACTGAAGCTTTCTTT	CASRWDIVNTEAFF
NA	TRBD2	15	TRBV13	TRBJ2-1	TGTGCCAGCAGCCTTTCGAGTAGCGGGAACAATGAGCAGTTCTTC	CASSLSSSGNNEQFF
NA	TRBD1	15	TRBV27	TRBJ1-5	TGTGCCAGCAGTACCAGGGGGCAGAGCAATCAGCCCCAGCATTTT	CASSTRGQSNQPQHF
NA	NA	13	TRBV5-1	TRBJ2-5	TGCGCCAGCAGCCCCGAACCGGTAGAGACCCAGTACTTC	CASSPEPVETQYF
once	TRBD1	15	TRBV6-5	TRBJ2-7	TGTGCCAGCAGTATTTCCGGGACAGGCTCCTACGAGCAGTACTTC	CASSISGTGSYEQYF
NA	NA	15	TRBV7-8	TRBJ2-5	TGTGCCAGCAGCTTAGTTTGGGCAGGACAAGAGACCCAGTACTTC	CASSLVWAGQETQYF
NA	TRBD2	16	TRBV9	TRBJ2-2	TGTGCCAGCAGCGTAGAGCGGGGGGCTAACACCGGGGAGCTGTTTTTT	CASSVERGANTGELFF
few	NA	11	TRBV6-5	TRBJ2-7	TGTGCCAGCAGTTCCTACTACGAGCAGTACTTC	CASSSYYEQYF
NA	NA	11	TRBV25-1	TRBJ1-4	TGTGCCAGTCGGGGGGGTGAAAAACTGTTTTTT	CASRGGEKLFF
NA	NA	14	TRBV7-3	TRBJ1-3	TGTGCCAGCAGCTTAAGTCCAGGCGGAAACACCATATATTTT	CASSLSPGGNTIYF
NA	TRBD1	14	TRBV10-3	TRBJ1-1	TGTGCCATCAGTGAGACGCCGGGACAGGCTGAAGCTTTCTTT	CAISETPGQAEAFF
NA	TRBD1	15	TRBV29-1	TRBJ2-3	TGCAGCGTTGAAGCGGGGACAGGGGTAGGAGATACGCAGTATTTT	CSVEAGTGVGDTQYF
NA	NA	15	TRBV9	TRBJ2-3	TGTGCCAGCAGCGTAGCTACTTCTAGCACAGATACGCAGTATTTT	CASSVATSSTDTQYF
NA	TRBD1	13	TRBV9	TRBJ2-7	TGTGCCAGCAGCGCCACAGGGGGCGCAGAGCAGTACTTC	CASSATGGAEQYF
NA	NA	14	TRBV6-5	TRBJ2-2	TGTGCCAGCAGTTACAACACCGACACCGGGGAGCTGTTTTTT	CASSYNTDTGELFF